Listed below are T cell receptor beta chains from one sample, sequenced in a study of shared clonotypes between healthy human individuals. Only in-frame clones appear in the TCRdb table, and some are missing; sequencing was by immunoSEQ multiplex PCR. This table holds about 1.1 million clones, approximately 80% found once. The sequencing sample was made of memory CD4+ T cells from PBMCs. Receptor source: a man aged 18 to 30 in good health. Some clones in this sample may be carry-over from other donors' samples. CDR3s include the opening cysteine and the closing phenylalanine or tryptophan. The D gene is left open where the match is weak. A clone size is listed for some rows: how often the clone was seen (once, few, many), or a class if it is expanded.

TRBJ1-1	TRBV7-9	NA	NA	CASSPQDLTRVTEAFF	TGTGCCAGCAGCCCACAGGACCTAACTAGGGTCACTGAAGCTTTCTTT
TRBJ2-2	TRBV27	NA	NA	CASSFTWDVTGELFF	TGTGCCAGCAGTTTTACGTGGGACGTCACCGGGGAGCTGTTTTTT
TRBJ2-2	TRBV2	NA	NA	CASKRYGELFF	TGTGCCAGCAAGAGGTATGGGGAGCTGTTTTTT
TRBJ2-4	TRBV10-3	NA	TRBD1	CAISVGQGDIQYF	TGTGCCATCAGTGTCGGACAGGGTGACATTCAGTACTTC
TRBJ1-4	TRBV14	NA	NA	CASSQERRREKLFF	TGTGCCAGCAGCCAAGAAAGGCGGCGGGAAAAACTGTTTTTT
TRBJ1-1	TRBV27	NA	NA	CASSLADRLVEAFF	TGTGCCAGCAGTTTGGCGGACAGACTCGTTGAAGCTTTCTTT
TRBJ2-1	TRBV9	few	TRBD2	CASSVAGTSGTHEQFF	TGTGCCAGCAGCGTGGCCGGGACTAGCGGGACCCATGAGCAGTTCTTC
TRBJ2-3	TRBV28	NA	TRBD2	CASTLGRGRATDTQYF	TGTGCCAGCACCCTCGGGCGCGGGAGGGCCACAGATACGCAGTATTTT
TRBJ2-2	TRBV7-2	NA	NA	CASRPSAVLNTGELFF	TGTGCCAGCAGGCCCTCAGCTGTCTTGAACACCGGGGAGCTGTTTTTT
TRBJ2-5	TRBV7-2	NA	NA	CASSRMGLVMYETQYF	TGTGCCAGCAGTCGCATGGGTCTAGTCATGTACGAGACCCAGTACTTC
TRBJ1-2	TRBV29-1	NA	TRBD1	CSASLQGITGYTF	TGCAGCGCCTCACTACAGGGGATTACTGGCTACACCTTC
TRBJ2-4	TRBV18	NA	NA	CASSPQQGMDIQYF	TGTGCCAGCTCACCACAACAGGGCATGGACATTCAGTACTTC